These 5 T cell receptor beta chains came from one sample sequenced in a study of blood T cell repertoires in COVID-19. The table came from immunoSEQ multiplex PCR; TCRdb's copy has only in-frame clones and leaves some out. The sample lists roughly 260,000 clones; around 87% were seen once. What was sequenced was peripheral blood. These TCRs come from a woman aged 45-65 years with acute or convalescent COVID-19.

A single count supports this clone. The chain couples TRBV11-2 to TRBJ1-1; D unresolved. This CDR3 spans 15 amino acids. Germline-derived CDR1 and CDR2 are SGHAT and FQNNGV. The V end was cut by 0 bases, the J end by 5 bases, with 13 bases between. CDR3 region: CASSLEMVGWTEAFF. DNA for the CDR3: TGTGCCAGCAGCTTAGAAATGGTGGGCTGGACTGAAGCTTTCTTT.

This clone was found a few times. CDR3 nucleotide sequence: TGTGCCAGCAGTGAGTACATTAGCAATCAGCCCCAGCATTTT. This sequence encodes CASSEYISNQPQHF. The chain is built from TRBV2 and TRBJ1-5; D not certain. The CDR3 loop spans 14 amino acids. Germline V lookup: CDR1 SNHLY, CDR2 FYNNEI. Trimming pared 3 bases from V and 0 bases from J, leaving 6 bases between.

This sequence joins TRBV30 and TRBJ1-1; 7 bases align to TRBD1. Unmatched junction bases numbered 11, after V lost 8 bases and J lost 5 bases. Germline values: CDR1 GTSNPN, CDR2 SVGIG (reference sequence). This CDR3 is built from 13 residues. CDR3 in amino acids: CARTEGAGTEAFF. DNA of the CDR3: TGTGCCCGCACAGAGGGGGCGGGTACTGAAGCTTTCTTT.

The chain recombines TRBV28 with TRBJ2-5; perhaps TRBD1 as D (5 bases). Trimming took off 5 bases at V and 2 bases at J, with 6 bases between the two ends. Germline CDR1 is MDHEN and CDR2 is SYDVKM. The CDR3 runs 12 residues. The CDR3 bases are TGTGCCAGCAGTGGGGCGCAAGAGACCCAGTACTTC. Residues: CASSGAQETQYF.

The chain links TRBV12-5 to TRBJ1-2; D remains ambiguous. The germline V gene has CDR1 LGHNT and CDR2 FRNRAP. Trimming removed 0 bases at V and 1 base at J, with 12 bases between. The CDR3 is 16 amino acids. The CDR3 protein is CASGLVLNSGNYGYTF. CDR3 nucleotide sequence: TGTGCTAGTGGTTTGGTACTGAACTCTGGTAACTATGGCTACACCTTC. Supplemented by reference TRBV12-5 and TRBJ1-2, the full variable domain reads DARVTQTPRHKVTEMGQEVTMRCQPILGHNTVFWYRQTMMQGLELLAYFRNRAPLDDSGMPKDRFSAEMPDATLATLKIQPSEPRDSAVYFCASGLVLNSGNYGYTFGSGTRLTVV.